This is a list of T cell receptor beta chains from one sample in a study of shared clonotypes between healthy human individuals. Generated by immunoSEQ multiplex PCR, the TCRdb table keeps only in-frame clones and is missing some. The sample carries about 870,000 clones, 92% recorded once. The sample consisted of naive CD8+ T cells sorted from blood. The receptor set was obtained from a young man in good health. The CDR3 runs from the conserved cysteine through the conserved F or W. A D gene is named only where the DNA matches it firmly. Where a row states a size, it is once, few, many or the class of an expanded clone; other rows omit it.

V gene: TRBV7-8
J gene: TRBJ2-3
clone size: -
D gene: TRBD2
CDR3 DNA: TGTGCCAGCAGCACTAGCGGGAGAGCAGATACGCAGTATTTT
CDR3 protein: CASSTSGRADTQYF

V gene: TRBV19
J gene: TRBJ1-5
clone size: -
D gene: -
CDR3 DNA: TGTGCCAGTAGTATAGATCTCCAGCCCCAGCATTTT
CDR3 protein: CASSIDLQPQHF

V gene: TRBV29-1
J gene: TRBJ2-1
clone size: -
D gene: TRBD2
CDR3 DNA: TGCAGCGTTGAAGTTAGCGGGGGCCCCTACAATGAGCAGTTCTTC
CDR3 protein: CSVEVSGGPYNEQFF

V gene: TRBV11-2
J gene: TRBJ2-1
clone size: -
D gene: -
CDR3 DNA: TGTGCCAGCACCCCCCCGTCCACCAATGAGCAGTTCTTC
CDR3 protein: CASTPPSTNEQFF

V gene: TRBV6-6
J gene: TRBJ1-1
clone size: -
D gene: -
CDR3 DNA: TGTGCCAGCAGGCAGGGAGTGAACACTGAAGCTTTCTTT
CDR3 protein: CASRQGVNTEAFF

V gene: TRBV9
J gene: TRBJ2-1
clone size: -
D gene: -
CDR3 DNA: TGTGCCAGCAGCTGGAGCCGGGGGAGCTCCTACAATGAGCAGTTCTTC
CDR3 protein: CASSWSRGSSYNEQFF

V gene: TRBV5-6
J gene: TRBJ2-7
clone size: -
D gene: -
CDR3 DNA: TGTGCCAGCAGGCCGGGACATACCTACGAGCAGTACTTC
CDR3 protein: CASRPGHTYEQYF

V gene: TRBV7-6
J gene: TRBJ1-1
clone size: -
D gene: -
CDR3 DNA: TGTGCCAGCAGCTCCGTATCCAGGGTCACTGAAGCTTTCTTT
CDR3 protein: CASSSVSRVTEAFF

V gene: TRBV5-4
J gene: TRBJ2-2
clone size: -
D gene: -
CDR3 DNA: TGTGCCAGCGAAAGTAGGGGGAACACCGGGGAGCTGTTTTTT
CDR3 protein: CASESRGNTGELFF

V gene: TRBV12-2
J gene: TRBJ2-2
clone size: once
D gene: -
CDR3 DNA: TGTGCAAGTCGCTACGACCGTATAGGGGATGTGGCCTCCGGGGAGCTGTTTTTT
CDR3 protein: CASRYDRIGDVASGELFF

V gene: TRBV27
J gene: TRBJ2-3
clone size: -
D gene: TRBD2
CDR3 DNA: TGTGCCAGCGGCCCGGGCCCCCCTAGCGGGAGACGCCCAGATACGCAGTATTTT
CDR3 protein: CASGPGPPSGRRPDTQYF

V gene: TRBV6-1
J gene: TRBJ2-4
clone size: -
D gene: TRBD2
CDR3 DNA: TGTGCCAGCAGTGACCCCCTAATGACTAGCGGAGTAGCCAAAAACATTCAGTACTTC
CDR3 protein: CASSDPLMTSGVAKNIQYF

V gene: TRBV25-1
J gene: TRBJ2-1
clone size: -
D gene: TRBD1
CDR3 DNA: TGTGCCAGCAGTGAACCCGGGCAGGGGGTCTCCTACAATGAGCAGTTCTTC
CDR3 protein: CASSEPGQGVSYNEQFF

V gene: TRBV15
J gene: TRBJ2-7
clone size: -
D gene: TRBD1
CDR3 DNA: TGTGCCACCAGCAAAACAGGGGTTCGCGCCTACGAGCAGTACTTC
CDR3 protein: CATSKTGVRAYEQYF

V gene: TRBV11-2
J gene: TRBJ2-1
clone size: -
D gene: TRBD2
CDR3 DNA: TGTGCCAGCAGCTCCGGACTAGCGGATACGGAGCAGTTCTTC
CDR3 protein: CASSSGLADTEQFF

V gene: TRBV14
J gene: TRBJ1-2
clone size: -
D gene: -
CDR3 DNA: TGTGCCAGCAGCCACCGATGGAAGGCGGGTGGCTACACCTTC
CDR3 protein: CASSHRWKAGGYTF

V gene: TRBV7-7
J gene: TRBJ2-1
clone size: -
D gene: TRBD2
CDR3 DNA: TGTGCTAGCAGCTTAAGACTAGCGGGAGAGCACAATGAGCAGTTCTTC
CDR3 protein: CASSLRLAGEHNEQFF

V gene: TRBV19
J gene: TRBJ2-3
clone size: -
D gene: TRBD2
CDR3 DNA: TGTGCCAGTAGGACTAGCGGGAGCTCAGATACGCAGTATTTT
CDR3 protein: CASRTSGSSDTQYF

V gene: TRBV28
J gene: TRBJ2-5
clone size: -
D gene: -
CDR3 DNA: TGTGCCAGCAGTTTCACACAGGCCCAAGAGACCCAGTACTTC
CDR3 protein: CASSFTQAQETQYF

V gene: TRBV29-1
J gene: TRBJ1-2
clone size: -
D gene: TRBD1
CDR3 DNA: TGCAGCGTTGAAGACGCCGGGACAGGAGATGGCTACACCTTC
CDR3 protein: CSVEDAGTGDGYTF

V gene: TRBV7-3
J gene: TRBJ1-1
clone size: -
D gene: TRBD1
CDR3 DNA: TGTGCCAGCAGCTTTACAGGGGACACTGAAGCTTTCTTT
CDR3 protein: CASSFTGDTEAFF

V gene: TRBV4-1
J gene: TRBJ2-7
clone size: -
D gene: TRBD1
CDR3 DNA: TGCGCCAGCAGCCAGGGCCCGGGACAGGCGTCCTACGAGCAGTACTTC
CDR3 protein: CASSQGPGQASYEQYF

V gene: TRBV30
J gene: TRBJ2-5
clone size: -
D gene: TRBD1
CDR3 DNA: TGTGCCTGGAGTGAGGGGGCATGGGAGACCCAGTACTTC
CDR3 protein: CAWSEGAWETQYF

V gene: TRBV5-1
J gene: TRBJ2-7
clone size: -
D gene: -
CDR3 DNA: TGCGCCAGCAGCTCGGACCGAGGGTGGGACGAGCAGTACTTC
CDR3 protein: CASSSDRGWDEQYF

V gene: TRBV14
J gene: TRBJ2-1
clone size: -
D gene: TRBD2
CDR3 DNA: TGTGCCAGCAGCCAAGGGGGGACTAGCGGGGATGATCAGTTCTTC
CDR3 protein: CASSQGGTSGDDQFF

V gene: TRBV7-9
J gene: TRBJ1-1
clone size: -
D gene: TRBD1
CDR3 DNA: TGTGCCAGCACTCCTAGCGACAGGGAGAACACTGAAGCTTTCTTT
CDR3 protein: CASTPSDRENTEAFF

V gene: TRBV6-5
J gene: TRBJ1-2
clone size: once
D gene: -
CDR3 DNA: TGTGCCAGCGCCCAGTTTGGGGCAGCTAACTATGGCTACACCTTC
CDR3 protein: CASAQFGAANYGYTF

V gene: TRBV5-1
J gene: TRBJ2-1
clone size: -
D gene: -
CDR3 DNA: TGCGCCAGCATGGCCGGGGCCAGCTCCTACAATGAGCAGTTCTTC
CDR3 protein: CASMAGASSYNEQFF

V gene: TRBV30
J gene: TRBJ2-3
clone size: -
D gene: -
CDR3 DNA: TGTGCCTGGAGTGTGGGAGCGGCGGGCACAGATACGCAGTATTTT
CDR3 protein: CAWSVGAAGTDTQYF

V gene: TRBV5-4
J gene: TRBJ2-7
clone size: -
D gene: TRBD1
CDR3 DNA: TGTGCCAGCAATTTGGACAGGGTCCCCTACGAGCAGTACTTC
CDR3 protein: CASNLDRVPYEQYF

V gene: TRBV6-5
J gene: TRBJ1-2
clone size: -
D gene: -
CDR3 DNA: TGTGCCAGCAGTTACGGGGCAGGGAGGGATGGCTACACCTTC
CDR3 protein: CASSYGAGRDGYTF

V gene: TRBV27
J gene: TRBJ2-5
clone size: -
D gene: -
CDR3 DNA: TGTGCCAGCAGTCCGGCGGGGGCAGAGACCCAGTACTTC
CDR3 protein: CASSPAGAETQYF

V gene: TRBV6-5
J gene: TRBJ2-1
clone size: -
D gene: -
CDR3 DNA: TGTGCCAGCAGACTAGACGTCGGCAATGAGCAGTTCTTC
CDR3 protein: CASRLDVGNEQFF

V gene: TRBV7-9
J gene: TRBJ2-1
clone size: -
D gene: TRBD2
CDR3 DNA: TGTGCCAGCAGCTTAGGTCGGGAGCGGGGAGAGCAGTTCTTC
CDR3 protein: CASSLGRERGEQFF

V gene: TRBV27
J gene: TRBJ2-7
clone size: -
D gene: TRBD1
CDR3 DNA: TGTGCCAGCAGAGCCGGGACAGCCTCAGTCTACGAGCAGTACTTC
CDR3 protein: CASRAGTASVYEQYF

V gene: TRBV7-6
J gene: TRBJ2-7
clone size: few
D gene: -
CDR3 DNA: TGTGCCAGCAGCTTAGCCGAGACCTACGAGCAGTACTTC
CDR3 protein: CASSLAETYEQYF

V gene: TRBV5-1
J gene: TRBJ2-2
clone size: -
D gene: TRBD1
CDR3 DNA: TGCGCCAGCAGCTTGGCAGGGGACAGGGGGAACACCGGGGAGCTGTTTTTT
CDR3 protein: CASSLAGDRGNTGELFF

V gene: TRBV5-8
J gene: TRBJ1-5
clone size: -
D gene: -
CDR3 DNA: TGTGCCAGCAGCTTGGGAGCGGGGGGGCATCAGCCCCAGCATTTT
CDR3 protein: CASSLGAGGHQPQHF

V gene: TRBV21-1
J gene: TRBJ2-4
clone size: -
D gene: -
CDR3 DNA: TGTGCCAGCAGCACCTTGGGGGCGCAGCCAAACATTCAGTACTTC
CDR3 protein: CASSTLGAQPNIQYF

V gene: TRBV11-3
J gene: TRBJ2-7
clone size: -
D gene: -
CDR3 DNA: TGTGCCAGCCGCTTCCAGGCCCAACCCTCCTACGAGCAGTACTTC
CDR3 protein: CASRFQAQPSYEQYF

V gene: TRBV7-9
J gene: TRBJ2-7
clone size: once
D gene: -
CDR3 DNA: TGTGCCAGCAGCTCCCCAGGGGCTGGGTACGAGCAGTACTTC
CDR3 protein: CASSSPGAGYEQYF

V gene: TRBV7-9
J gene: TRBJ2-7
clone size: -
D gene: -
CDR3 DNA: TGTGCCAGCAGCTTAGTGATCGGGCCTTACTACGAGCAGTACTTC
CDR3 protein: CASSLVIGPYYEQYF

V gene: TRBV7-9
J gene: TRBJ2-7
clone size: -
D gene: TRBD1
CDR3 DNA: TGTGCCAGCAGCTTACCGGGACAGGGGCTTTTATCCTACGAGCAGTACTTC
CDR3 protein: CASSLPGQGLLSYEQYF

V gene: TRBV7-8
J gene: TRBJ2-1
clone size: -
D gene: -
CDR3 DNA: TGTGCCAGCAGCTTGCAGAGGGAGCAGTTCTTC
CDR3 protein: CASSLQREQFF

V gene: TRBV7-9
J gene: TRBJ2-3
clone size: -
D gene: TRBD2
CDR3 DNA: TGTGCCAGCAGCTTAGCAACTAGCGGGAGGACAGATACGCAGTATTTT
CDR3 protein: CASSLATSGRTDTQYF

V gene: TRBV29-1
J gene: TRBJ2-1
clone size: -
D gene: -
CDR3 DNA: TGCAGCGTTGACCCCAGCTCTTCCTACAATGAGCAGTTCTTC
CDR3 protein: CSVDPSSSYNEQFF

V gene: TRBV11-1
J gene: TRBJ2-5
clone size: -
D gene: -
CDR3 DNA: TGTGCCAGCAGCCTAGACGGGACGTTTCAAGAGACCCAGTACTTC
CDR3 protein: CASSLDGTFQETQYF